The clone carrying this T cell receptor (beta chain) was recorded at least ten times. This sample was taken from a study of T-cell reconstitution after alpha-beta-depleted transplantation in children. Germline V gene sequence: CDR1 SGHNT, CDR2 YYREEE (reference sequence). The CDR3 runs to 13 residues. With 0 bases removed from V and 5 bases from J, the gap between germline ends came to 5 bases. Unique molecular identifiers were built into the TCRbeta library. TCRdb itself ran the PCR reads through MiXCR, one entry per CDR3 protein. This table holds about 200,000 distinct CDR3 sequences, just over 14% found once.

The chain has TRBV5-4 and TRBJ1-4; D is uncertain. Sample: PBMCs from the stem cell graft donor, taken from the stem cell graft. The source of this sequence is a human donor who donated a stem cell graft to a child with acute lymphoblastic leukemia. Here the CDR3 reads CASSLEENEKLFF. CDR3 nucleotide sequence: TGTGCCAGCAGCTTGGAAGAGAATGAAAAACTGTTTTTT. Filled out from reference TRBV5-4 and TRBJ1-4, the complete variable domain reads ETGVTQSPTHLIKTRGQQVTLRCSSQSGHNTVSWYQQALGQGPQFIFQYYREEENGRGNFPPRFSGLQFPNYSSELNVNALELDDSALYLCASSLEENEKLFFGSGTQLSVL.